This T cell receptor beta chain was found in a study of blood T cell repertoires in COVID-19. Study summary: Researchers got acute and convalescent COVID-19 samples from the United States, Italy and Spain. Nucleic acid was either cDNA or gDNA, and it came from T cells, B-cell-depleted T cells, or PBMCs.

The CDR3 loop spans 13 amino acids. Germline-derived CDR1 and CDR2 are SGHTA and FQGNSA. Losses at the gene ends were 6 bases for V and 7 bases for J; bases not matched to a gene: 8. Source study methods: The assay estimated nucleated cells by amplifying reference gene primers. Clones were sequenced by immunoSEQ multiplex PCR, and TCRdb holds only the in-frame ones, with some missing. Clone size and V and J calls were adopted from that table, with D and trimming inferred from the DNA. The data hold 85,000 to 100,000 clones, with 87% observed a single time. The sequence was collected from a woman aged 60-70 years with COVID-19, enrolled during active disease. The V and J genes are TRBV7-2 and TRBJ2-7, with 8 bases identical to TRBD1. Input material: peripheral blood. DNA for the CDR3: TGTGCCAGCAGTCCTGGACAGGGCGGAGAGCAGTACTTC. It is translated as CASSPGQGGEQYF.